This entry lists 3 T cell receptor beta chains sequenced from one sample in a study of response to subunit inactivated influenza vaccine. TCRdb used MiXCR to reprocess the RT-PCR reads, holding one entry per CDR3 protein. The table shows about 480,000 distinct CDR3 sequences, with approximately 11% occurring only once. The specimen comprised PBMCs from blood, sampled roughly 6 weeks after vaccination. The receptor source for this set is a man in his fifties or sixties who received an inactivated influenza vaccine.

This chain joins TRBV5-1 and TRBJ2-7; 7 bases fit TRBD1. CDR3 length: 13 residues. CDR1 SGHRS and CDR2 YFSETQ come from the germline V gene. The V and J ends lost 7 bases and 1 base, in that order; junction bases with no gene match: 5. Here the CDR3 DNA reads TGCGCCAGCTGGGACAGACGATCCTACGAGCAGTACTTC. It yields the protein CASWDRRSYEQYF.

The sample holds a few counts of this clonotype. The chain uses TRBV4-2 and TRBJ2-2; 8 bases map to TRBD2. The CDR3 is made up of 17 amino acids. V shed 4 bases and J 4 bases; nucleotides not matched to a gene: 11. Germline V gene data show CDR1 as LGHNA and CDR2 as YNFKEQ. This CDR3 is CASSLPPDREGTGELFF. CDR3 in DNA: TGTGCCAGCAGCCTACCACCGGACCGGGAGGGCACCGGGGAGCTGTTTTTT.

This rearrangement joins TRBV7-2 to TRBJ2-3; no firm D call. Trimming shortened V by 6 bases and J by 2 bases, and 6 bases separated the two germline ends. The germline V gene encodes CDR1 SGHTA and CDR2 FQGNSA. The CDR3 spans 12 residues. DNA of the CDR3: TGTGCCAGCAGACGGGTCACAGATACGCAGTATTTT. It yields the protein CASRRVTDTQYF.